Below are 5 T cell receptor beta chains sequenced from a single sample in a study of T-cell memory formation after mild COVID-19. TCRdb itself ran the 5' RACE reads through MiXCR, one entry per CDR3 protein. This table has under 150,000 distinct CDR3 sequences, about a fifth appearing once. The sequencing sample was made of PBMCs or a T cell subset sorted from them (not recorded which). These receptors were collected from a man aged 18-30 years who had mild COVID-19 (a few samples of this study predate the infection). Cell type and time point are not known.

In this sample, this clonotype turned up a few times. CDR3 amino acids: CASSPGTGFIGNEKLFF. CDR3 nucleotide sequence: TGTGCCAGCAGCCCGGGGACAGGTTTCATCGGGAATGAAAAACTGTTTTTT. J is TRBJ1-4 and V is TRBV11-2, with 8 bases matching TRBD1. With 5 bases clipped from V and 5 bases from J, the junction kept 13 bases outside the gene matches. From germline, CDR1 is SGHAT and CDR2 FQNNGV. CDR3 length equals 17 residues. Full variable domain (remainder filled in from reference TRBV11-2 and TRBJ1-4): EAGVAQSPRYKIIEKRQSVAFWCNPISGHATLYWYQQILGQGPKLLIQFQNNGVVDDSQLPKDRFSAERLKGVDSTLKIQPAKLEDSAVYLCASSPGTGFIGNEKLFFGSGTQLSVL.

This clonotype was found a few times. CDR3: CASSFRDRVTDTQYF. In DNA form, the CDR3 reads TGTGCCAGCAGCTTCCGGGACAGAGTCACAGATACGCAGTATTTT. The J gene is TRBJ2-3, the V gene TRBV9, with 7 bases that match TRBD1. Germline lookup yields CDR1 SGDLS and CDR2 YYNGEE. The CDR3 has 15 residues. J gave up 2 bases and V 4 bases, and 7 bases lay outside the gene matches.

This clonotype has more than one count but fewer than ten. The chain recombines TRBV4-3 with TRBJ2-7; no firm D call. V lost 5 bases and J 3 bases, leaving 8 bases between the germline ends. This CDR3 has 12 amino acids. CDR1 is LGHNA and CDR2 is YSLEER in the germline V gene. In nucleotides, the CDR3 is TGCGCCAGCAGCATAGTAGACTACGAGCAGTACGTC. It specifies CASSIVDYEQYV.

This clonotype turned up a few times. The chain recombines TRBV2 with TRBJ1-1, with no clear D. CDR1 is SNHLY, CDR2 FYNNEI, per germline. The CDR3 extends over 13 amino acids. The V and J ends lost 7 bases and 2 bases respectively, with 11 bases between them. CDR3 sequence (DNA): TGTGCCAGCATGCGGGCGGGTAACACTGAAGCTTTCTTT. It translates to CASMRAGNTEAFF.

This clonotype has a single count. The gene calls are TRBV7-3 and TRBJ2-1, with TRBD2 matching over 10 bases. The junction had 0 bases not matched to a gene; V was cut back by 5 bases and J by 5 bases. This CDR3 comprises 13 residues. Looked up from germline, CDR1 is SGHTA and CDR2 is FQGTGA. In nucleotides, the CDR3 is TGTGCCAGCAGCAGCGGGGGGGACAATGAGCAGTTCTTC. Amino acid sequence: CASSSGGDNEQFF.